These T cell receptor beta chains were read from a single sample in a study of long-term antiretroviral therapy in people with HIV. Only in-frame clones appear in the TCRdb table, and some are missing; sequencing was by immunoSEQ multiplex PCR. The sample carries 15,000 to 25,000 clones, about nine tenths recorded once. The sample here was unsorted PBMCs, taken approximately 4.4 years before starting antiretroviral therapy. The receptors originated from a woman aged 25 to 45 with HIV. Each CDR3 is given with its conserved first and last residue. Fields, in order: clone size, D gene, J gene, V gene, CDR3 DNA, CDR3 protein. The D gene is left open where the match is weak. Only some rows state a clone size, as once, few, many or a class for expanded clones.

once	NA	TRBJ1-3	TRBV7-8	TGTGCCAGCTCCTTGGGTAACACCATATATTTT	CASSLGNTIYF
once	NA	TRBJ1-2	TRBV30	TGTGCCTGGAGCGACAAAACCCGGAGATATGGCTACACCTTC	CAWSDKTRRYGYTF
few	TRBD1	TRBJ1-6	TRBV5-1	TGCGCCAGCAGCTTAAGCACAGGGGAATATAATTCACCCCTCCACTTT	CASSLSTGEYNSPLHF
NA	NA	TRBJ1-1	TRBV6-5	TGTGCCAGCAGTTACTCGGGGAGGGGGACTGAAGCTTTCTTT	CASSYSGRGTEAFF
NA	TRBD1	TRBJ1-3	TRBV5-1	TGCGCCAGCAGCTCAAATGACAGGGGGCGAGCTGGAAACACCATATATTTT	CASSSNDRGRAGNTIYF
NA	TRBD1	TRBJ1-1	TRBV6-6	TGTGCCAGCAGTTACACATCAGGGGGCCCCCAAGCTTTCTTT	CASSYTSGGPQAFF
NA	TRBD1	TRBJ1-5	TRBV19	TGTGCCAGCTCTAGACAGGGAAGACAGCCCCAGCATTTT	CASSRQGRQPQHF
few	NA	TRBJ1-1	TRBV30	TGTGCCTGGAGTTGGGCAGGTGGGGCCAACACTGAAGCTTTCTTT	CAWSWAGGANTEAFF
NA	NA	TRBJ2-1	TRBV18	TGTGCCAGCTCACCACCGATTGCCAATGAGCAGTTCTTC	CASSPPIANEQFF
NA	NA	TRBJ1-2	TRBV27	TGTGCCAGCTCAGGGGCGGATGGCTACACCTTC	CASSGADGYTF
NA	TRBD1	TRBJ2-7	TRBV28	TGTGCCAGTAGGACAGGGGGCGAGGCCGACTCCGAGCAGTACTTC	CASRTGGEADSEQYF
NA	NA	TRBJ2-3	TRBV29-1	TGCAGCGTCGGAGGCCCCCGGCCCATGGGTACAGATACGCAGTATTTT	CSVGGPRPMGTDTQYF
NA	NA	TRBJ1-6	TRBV30	TGTGCCTGGAGTGAAGGGAGCTCCTATAATTCACCCCTCCACTTT	CAWSEGSSYNSPLHF
NA	NA	TRBJ2-5	TRBV18	TGTGCCAGCTCATTCAGACAGGGAGGGGGTCAAGAGACCCAGTACTTC	CASSFRQGGGQETQYF
NA	NA	TRBJ1-2	TRBV19	TGTGCCAGTAGTATAGGGCAGATGAGAGATGGCTACACCTTC	CASSIGQMRDGYTF
NA	NA	TRBJ2-3	TRBV19	TGTGCCAGTAGTACTGTGGACTCGCTCACAGATACGCAGTATTTT	CASSTVDSLTDTQYF
NA	NA	TRBJ2-3	TRBV7-2	TGTGCCAGCAGCTTAGGAGAGGCGTTCCCAGGGTGGTATTTT	CASSLGEAFPGWYF
once	TRBD2	TRBJ2-3	TRBV7-2	TGTGCCAGCAGCTTAGAACCTAGCGGGGGCACAGATACGCAGTATTTT	CASSLEPSGGTDTQYF